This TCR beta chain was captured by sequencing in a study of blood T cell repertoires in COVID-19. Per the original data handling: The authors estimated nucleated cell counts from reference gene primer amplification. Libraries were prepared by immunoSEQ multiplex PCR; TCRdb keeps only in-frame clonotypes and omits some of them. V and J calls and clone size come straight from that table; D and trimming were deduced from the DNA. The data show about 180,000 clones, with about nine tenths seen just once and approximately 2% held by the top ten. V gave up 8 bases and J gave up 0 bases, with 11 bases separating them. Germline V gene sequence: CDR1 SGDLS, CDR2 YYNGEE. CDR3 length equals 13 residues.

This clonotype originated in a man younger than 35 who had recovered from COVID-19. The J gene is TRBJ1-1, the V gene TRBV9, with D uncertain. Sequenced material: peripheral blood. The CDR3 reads CASRGNMNTEAFF. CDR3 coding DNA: TGTGCCAGTAGAGGGAACATGAACACTGAAGCTTTCTTT.